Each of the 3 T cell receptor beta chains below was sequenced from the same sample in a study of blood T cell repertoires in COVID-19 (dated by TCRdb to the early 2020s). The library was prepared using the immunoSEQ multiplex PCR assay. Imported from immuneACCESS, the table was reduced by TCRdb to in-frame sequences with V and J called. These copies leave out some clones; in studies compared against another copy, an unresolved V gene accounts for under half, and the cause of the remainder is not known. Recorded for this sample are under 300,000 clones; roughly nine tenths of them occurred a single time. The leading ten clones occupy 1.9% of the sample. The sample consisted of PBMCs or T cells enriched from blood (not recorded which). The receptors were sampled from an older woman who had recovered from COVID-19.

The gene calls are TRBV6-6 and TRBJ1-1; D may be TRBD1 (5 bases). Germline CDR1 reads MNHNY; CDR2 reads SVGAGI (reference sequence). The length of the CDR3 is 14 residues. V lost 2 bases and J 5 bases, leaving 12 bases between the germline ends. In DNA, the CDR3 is TGTGCCAGCAGTTACGGTCCAGGGCGGACTGAAGCTTTCTTT. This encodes CASSYGPGRTEAFF.

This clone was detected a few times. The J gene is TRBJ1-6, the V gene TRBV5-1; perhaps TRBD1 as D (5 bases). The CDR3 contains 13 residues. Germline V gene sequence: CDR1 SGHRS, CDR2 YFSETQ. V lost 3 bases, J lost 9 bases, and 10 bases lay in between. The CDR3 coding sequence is TGCGCCAGCAGCTCCGGGGGGTCTTCACCCCTCCACTTT. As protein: CASSSGGSSPLHF.

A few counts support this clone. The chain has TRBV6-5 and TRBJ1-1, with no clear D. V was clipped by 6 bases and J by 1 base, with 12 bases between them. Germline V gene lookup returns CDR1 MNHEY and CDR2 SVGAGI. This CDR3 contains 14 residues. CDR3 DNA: TGTGCCAGCAGATCTCCCGGGAGGAACACTGAAGCTTTCTTT. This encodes CASRSPGRNTEAFF.